This T cell receptor (beta chain) was identified during a study of T-cell memory formation after mild COVID-19. Whole-study context: TCR clusters were largely donor specific.

Study results and limitations: From day 15 to 85, contracting clones were balanced between CD4 and CD8, whereas later expanders leaned toward CD4+. Within pre-infection memory, some responding clones were found, suggesting cross-reactive memory joined. CD4+ contracting clones lay mainly in CM and EM, CD8+ ones in EMRA.

This clonotype was observed at least ten times. Its antigen is unknown. The ends lost 6 bases at V and 0 bases at J; junction bases unmatched: 11. CDR1 and CDR2 from the germline V gene are MNHNY and SVGAGI (reference sequence). There are 17 residues in the CDR3. One entry per CDR3 protein, called by TCRdb with MiXCR from the 5' RACE reads. The sample contains about 7,400 distinct CDR3 sequences, approximately 32% of which appear only once. The sequencing sample was made of PBMCs or a T cell subset sorted from them (not recorded which). The rearrangement links TRBV6-6 to TRBJ2-7; TRBD2 matches 10 bases. The sequence came from an adult woman who had mild COVID-19 (a few samples of this study predate the infection). Cell type and time point are not known. The chain's CDR3 is CASRPDLGLAVSYEQYF. The CDR3 nucleotides read TGTGCCAGCAGGCCGGACCTTGGACTAGCGGTCTCCTACGAGCAGTACTTC.